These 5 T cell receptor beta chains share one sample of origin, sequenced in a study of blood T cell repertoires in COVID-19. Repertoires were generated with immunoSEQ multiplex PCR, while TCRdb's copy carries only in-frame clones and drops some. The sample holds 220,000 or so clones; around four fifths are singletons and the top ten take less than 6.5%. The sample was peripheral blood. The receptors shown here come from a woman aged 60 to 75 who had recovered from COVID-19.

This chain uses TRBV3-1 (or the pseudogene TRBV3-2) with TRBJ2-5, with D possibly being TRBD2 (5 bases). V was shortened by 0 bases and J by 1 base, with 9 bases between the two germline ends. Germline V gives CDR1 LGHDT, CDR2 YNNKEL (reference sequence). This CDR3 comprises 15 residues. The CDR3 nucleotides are TGTGCCAGCAGCCAAGATGAGGGCGTCCAAGAGACCCAGTACTTC. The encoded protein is CASSQDEGVQETQYF.

The CDR3 region is CASSLAWGRQETQYF. The CDR3 DNA sequence: TGCGCCAGCAGCTTGGCATGGGGGAGGCAAGAGACCCAGTACTTC. The chain carries TRBV5-1 and TRBJ2-5; D may be TRBD2 (6 bases). The CDR3 is 15 residues long. Germline-derived CDR1 and CDR2 are SGHRS and YFSETQ. The V gene lost 0 bases and the J gene lost 2 bases, with 11 bases spanning the gap.

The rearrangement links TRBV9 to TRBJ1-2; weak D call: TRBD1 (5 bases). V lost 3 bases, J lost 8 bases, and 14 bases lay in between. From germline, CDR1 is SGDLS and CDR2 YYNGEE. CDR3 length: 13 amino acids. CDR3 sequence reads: CASSGLVGAGYTF. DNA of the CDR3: TGTGCCAGCAGCGGACTCGTAGGGGCCGGCTACACCTTC.

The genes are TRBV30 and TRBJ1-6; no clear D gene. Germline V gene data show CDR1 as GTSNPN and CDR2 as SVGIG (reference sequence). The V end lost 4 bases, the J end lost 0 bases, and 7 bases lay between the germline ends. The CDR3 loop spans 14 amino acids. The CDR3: CAWTAISYNSPLHF. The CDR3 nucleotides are TGTGCCTGGACTGCTATCTCCTATAATTCACCCCTCCACTTT.

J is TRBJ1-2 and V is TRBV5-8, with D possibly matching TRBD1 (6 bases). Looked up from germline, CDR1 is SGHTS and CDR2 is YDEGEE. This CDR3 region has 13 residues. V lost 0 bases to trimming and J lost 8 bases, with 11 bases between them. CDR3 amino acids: CASSLVTGPGYTF. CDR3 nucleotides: TGTGCCAGCAGCTTGGTCACAGGGCCCGGCTACACCTTC.